This TCR beta chain emerged from a study of cytomegalovirus exposure and HLA in healthy donors. Study-level information: Counted in an early data release were tens of millions of unique TCRs from HLA-typed donors. The study's findings and limits: A later analysis found common viral pathogens apparently linked to several of the most significant clusters.

Donors had nominal health at sampling but likely had unrecorded immune exposures. With 60 Vbeta and 13 Jbeta primers, the PCR was carried out. Generated by immunoSEQ multiplex PCR, the TCRdb table keeps only in-frame clones and is missing some. Of about 110,000 clones listed, 65% to 80% are singletons. This clone was detected once. Its cognate antigen is unknown. The sequence derives from a woman aged 60-75 years in good health and CMV-seropositive. Sequenced sample: PBMCs.

Written as DNA, the CDR3 is TGTGCCAGCAGTTTCCGGGTTTCCACCTACGAGCAGTACTTC. It encodes CASSFRVSTYEQYF. The V and J genes are TRBV27 and TRBJ2-7; no reliable D call. The V gene's germline CDR1 is MNHEY and CDR2 SMNVEV (reference sequence). V dropped 3 bases and J dropped 2 bases, with 11 bases sitting between them. The CDR3 is made up of 14 amino acids.